This is a list of T cell receptor beta chains from one sample in a study of blood T cell repertoires in COVID-19. Data came from immunoSEQ multiplex PCR; TCRdb stores just in-frame clones and leaves some out. Here the sample spans 150,000 to 200,000 clones, approximately 88% being singletons. The specimen was PBMCs or T cells enriched from blood (not recorded which). The receptors were gathered from a woman aged 18-29 years who had recovered from COVID-19. Both conserved end residues are part of each CDR3. D genes are given only for firm matches. Rows may omit the clone size; those that give it use once, few, many or a size class.

j_call v_call d_call clone_size cdr3_aa cdr3_nt
TRBJ1-6 TRBV2 TRBD1 few CATISGQGSSSPLHF TGTGCCACCATTTCGGGACAGGGAAGTTCATCACCCCTCCACTTT
TRBJ2-1 TRBV7-3 NA NA CASSFVRGEQFF TGTGCCAGCAGCTTCGTCAGGGGTGAGCAGTTCTTC
TRBJ1-5 TRBV7-8 NA NA CASSPGYQPQHF TGTGCCAGCAGCCCTGGCTATCAGCCCCAGCATTTT
TRBJ2-1 TRBV7-9 NA once CASSTQVSSYNEQFF TGTGCCAGCAGTACCCAGGTTAGCTCCTACAATGAGCAGTTCTTC
TRBJ2-2 TRBV4-1 NA NA CASRLQGTGELFF TGCGCCAGCAGGCTGCAGGGCACCGGGGAGCTGTTTTTT
TRBJ1-5 TRBV15 TRBD1 few CAISKQGYQPQHF TGTGCCATTTCCAAACAGGGGTATCAGCCCCAGCATTTT
TRBJ2-2 TRBV3-1/TRBV3-2 TRBD2 NA CASSQERAAGRAGELFF TGTGCCAGCAGCCAAGAAAGGGCAGCGGGGCGGGCCGGGGAGCTGTTTTTT
TRBJ1-2 TRBV27 TRBD1 NA CASSLTRDRGYVGYGYTF TGTGCCAGCAGTTTAACCCGGGACAGGGGGTACGTTGGCTATGGCTACACCTTC
TRBJ1-4 TRBV7-9 NA NA CASSSREKLFF TGTGCCAGCAGCTCCAGAGAAAAACTGTTTTTT
TRBJ1-5 TRBV12-5 TRBD1 NA CASGFGSSTGTGGDLQPQHF TGTGCTAGTGGTTTTGGGTCGTCAACCGGGACAGGGGGAGACCTTCAGCCCCAGCATTTT
TRBJ2-7 TRBV11-2 TRBD1 NA CASSPQGAGSYEQYF TGTGCCAGCAGCCCACAGGGGGCGGGTAGTTACGAGCAGTACTTC
TRBJ1-2 TRBV28 NA NA CASTVGEGLGYGYTF TGTGCCAGCACCGTGGGGGAGGGGCTTGGCTATGGCTACACCTTC
TRBJ2-3 TRBV7-3 TRBD2 once CASSLNRGGKVDTQYF TGTGCCAGCAGCTTAAATCGGGGGGGCAAGGTAGATACGCAGTATTTT
TRBJ1-5 TRBV7-6 NA NA CASSLSPTLGTDRSVRQPQHF TGTGCCAGCAGCTTATCTCCAACCCTGGGGACCGACAGGTCTGTGCGACAGCCCCAGCATTTT
TRBJ1-1 TRBV3-1/TRBV3-2 NA NA CASRLANTEAFF TGTGCCAGCAGGCTAGCGAACACTGAAGCTTTCTTT
TRBJ1-5 TRBV9 NA NA CASSPDSSNQPQHF TGTGCCAGCAGCCCGGACAGTAGCAATCAGCCCCAGCATTTT
TRBJ1-1 TRBV30 NA medium-sized CAWSPGFTEAFF TGTGCCTGGAGCCCGGGGTTCACTGAAGCTTTCTTT
TRBJ1-4 TRBV30 TRBD1 NA CAWSLQGANEKLFF TGTGCCTGGAGTCTACAGGGGGCTAATGAAAAACTGTTTTTT
TRBJ2-1 TRBV30 NA NA CAWSWVGAPSYNEQFF TGTGCCTGGAGTTGGGTGGGGGCGCCCTCCTACAATGAGCAGTTCTTC
TRBJ1-2 TRBV6-5 TRBD1 few CASSRTGSAHGYTF TGTGCCAGCAGTCGGACAGGGAGCGCCCATGGCTACACCTTC
TRBJ2-1 TRBV4-1 NA NA CASSQDNVRGRRNEQFF TGCGCCAGCAGCCAAGACAACGTCCGGGGGAGGCGCAATGAGCAGTTCTTC
TRBJ1-2 TRBV28 NA once CASSLPKRNGYTF TGTGCCAGCAGTTTGCCCAAGAGGAATGGCTACACCTTC